Following are 14 T cell receptor beta chains from one sample sequenced in a study of T cells in localized non-small cell lung cancer. Assay: immunoSEQ multiplex PCR; the TCRdb copy retains only in-frame clones and omits some. The profile shows tens of thousands of clones, about 83% of them singletons. The sequences come from peripheral blood, collected before any cancer treatment. Source of these receptors: a man aged 40 to 70 with stage I lung adenocarcinoma.

This chain joins TRBV15 and TRBJ2-1, with a weak D call TRBD1 (5 bases). In germline, CDR1 is LNHNV, CDR2 YYDKDF (reference sequence). Trimming stripped 0 bases from V and 4 bases from J, with 22 bases between. The CDR3 covers 19 residues. CDR3 loop: CATSRDIRTREGKYNEQFF. The CDR3 coding sequence is TGTGCCACCAGCAGAGATATAAGGACCAGGGAAGGGAAATACAATGAGCAGTTCTTC.

The rearrangement links TRBV2 to TRBJ2-5; D uncertain. The CDR3 has 13 residues. The V end was cut by 0 bases, the J end by 7 bases, with 9 bases between. CDR1 and CDR2 (germline): SNHLY, FYNNEI. The CDR3: CASSEARLGTQYF. CDR3 bases: TGTGCCAGCAGTGAAGCCAGGCTGGGGACCCAGTACTTC.

The rearrangement joins TRBV28 to TRBJ1-2; D gene ambiguous. The germline CDR1 and CDR2 sequences are MDHEN and SYDVKM. The CDR3 is 13 amino acids. Trimming shortened V by 3 bases and J by 1 base, and 6 bases separated the two germline ends. CDR3 loop: CASSFSRNYGYTF. CDR3 DNA sequence: TGTGCCAGCAGTTTTTCACGTAACTATGGCTACACCTTC.

The chain recombines TRBV2 with TRBJ2-5, with 11 bases identical to TRBD2. V lost 4 bases, J lost 8 bases, and 9 bases stayed unmatched. Germline V gene sequence: CDR1 SNHLY, CDR2 FYNNEI. The CDR3 has 15 amino acids. The CDR3 sequence: CASSVVAGGSVTQYF. Here the CDR3 DNA reads TGTGCCAGCAGTGTCGTAGCGGGGGGGTCGGTAACCCAGTACTTC.

V gene TRBV6-5 combines with J gene TRBJ2-1; weak D call: TRBD2 (6 bases). In germline, CDR1 is MNHEY, CDR2 SVGAGI. Trimming shortened V by 8 bases and J by 7 bases, and 18 bases separated the two germline ends. The CDR3 is 14 amino acids. The CDR3 loop is CASSSVGRGNEQFF. DNA of the CDR3: TGTGCCAGCTCCTCAGTGGGCCGGGGGAATGAGCAGTTCTTC.

This chain connects TRBV25-1 to TRBJ2-3; a possible D gene is TRBD1 (6 bases). The CDR3 has 14 amino acids. Germline CDR1 reads MGHDK; CDR2 reads SYGVNS. Trimming removed 3 bases at V and 7 bases at J, with 14 bases between. The CDR3 here is CASSDQNRANTQYF. Here the CDR3 DNA reads TGTGCCAGCAGTGACCAGAACAGGGCCAATACGCAGTATTTT.

The chain recombines TRBV6-4 with TRBJ2-3; D possibly corresponds to TRBD2 (6 bases). The CDR3 has 16 residues. Looked up from germline, CDR1 is MRHNA and CDR2 is SNTAGT. Trimming took off 4 bases at V and 0 bases at J, with 14 bases between the two ends. CDR3 loop: CASSAFAGSSTDTQYF. The CDR3 DNA follows: TGTGCCAGCAGTGCTTTCGCGGGGAGTAGCACAGATACGCAGTATTTT.

V usage is TRBV2 and J usage is TRBJ2-1; the match to TRBD2 covers 8 bases. The CDR3 extends over 12 amino acids. Germline V gene lookup returns CDR1 SNHLY and CDR2 FYNNEI. V gave up 7 bases and J gave up 9 bases; unmatched junction bases: 5. The CDR3 region is CASKRESSEQFF. CDR3 coding DNA: TGTGCCAGCAAGCGGGAGAGCAGTGAGCAGTTCTTC.

The CDR3 nucleotides are TGTGCCAGCAGTACCGGGACAGTTACTGGAAACACCATATATTTT. Protein: CASSTGTVTGNTIYF. The V call is TRBV28, the J call TRBJ1-3; 7 positions match TRBD1. Germline loops: CDR1 MDHEN, CDR2 SYDVKM. J was trimmed by 2 bases and V by 5 bases; bases with no gene match: 6. This CDR3 has 15 amino acids.

This clone was seen only once. The V and J genes are TRBV4-3 and TRBJ1-4; 10 nucleotides line up with TRBD1. The V gene's germline CDR1 is LGHNA and CDR2 YSLEER. The CDR3 covers 16 residues. V dropped 4 bases and J dropped 4; count of bases not matched to a gene: 6. Here the CDR3 reads CASSRRGTGDNEKLFF. In nucleotides, the CDR3 is TGCGCCAGCAGCCGGAGAGGGACAGGGGATAATGAAAAACTGTTTTTT.

The rearrangement joins TRBV29-1 to TRBJ2-1; 7 nucleotides line up with TRBD1. The length of the CDR3 is 13 residues. Trimming at V came to 6 bases and at J to 3 bases, leaving 5 bases not matched to a gene. CDR1 SQVTM and CDR2 ANQGSEA come from the germline V gene. Here the CDR3 reads CSVVGQNYNEQFF. In nucleotides, the CDR3 is TGCAGCGTAGTGGGACAGAACTACAATGAGCAGTTCTTC.

For the CDR3, the DNA is TGCAGTGCTAGTCGGCGAGAGACCCAGTACTTC. This gives the protein CSASRRETQYF. The chain uses TRBV20-1 and TRBJ2-5; D gene unclear. The V gene lost 3 bases and the J gene lost 4 bases, with 6 bases spanning the gap. The CDR3 runs to 11 residues. The germline V gene encodes CDR1 DFQATT and CDR2 SNEGSKA (reference sequence).

The chain joins TRBV11-3 to TRBJ2-5; D perhaps matches TRBD1 (6 bases). This CDR3 contains 13 residues. V lost 1 base and J lost 5, with 8 bases in between. Germline V CDR1 and CDR2: SGHNT, YENEEA. In DNA, the CDR3 is TGTGCCAGCAGCTTAGGCCAGGGGGAGACCCAGTACTTC. Translated, it gives CASSLGQGETQYF.

This clone was detected once. CDR3 bases: TGCGCCAGCACCCCGACTAGCGGGGGGGCCAATGAGCAGTTCTTC. Translation gives CASTPTSGGANEQFF. This chain links TRBV5-1 with TRBJ2-1, with 14 nucleotides matching TRBD2. This CDR3 contains 15 residues. Germline V CDR1 and CDR2: SGHRS, YFSETQ. The junction had 5 bases not matched to a gene; V was cut back by 6 bases and J by 6 bases.